A selection of T cell receptor beta chains follows, all from one sample in a study of blood T cell repertoires in COVID-19. Profiled with immunoSEQ multiplex PCR; TCRdb holds only in-frame clones, not every one. Of a few hundred thousand clones listed, about 86% are singletons. Material: PBMCs or T cells enriched from blood (not recorded which). The receptors here all came from a woman in her 50s who had recovered from COVID-19. CDR3s include the opening cysteine and the closing phenylalanine or tryptophan. D genes are given only for firm matches. Clone size is not always given. Where it is, it says once, few, many or a class for expanded clones.

D	V	J	size	CDR3	DNA
NA	TRBV20-1	TRBJ2-1	NA	CSASFGQGGVINEQFF	TGCAGTGCTAGTTTCGGCCAAGGCGGGGTTATCAATGAGCAGTTCTTC
NA	TRBV7-3	TRBJ2-1	NA	CASSSMGGYNEQFF	TGTGCCAGCAGTTCAATGGGGGGATACAATGAGCAGTTCTTC
NA	TRBV28	TRBJ1-1	NA	CASSFLVNSFF	TGTGCCAGCAGTTTTCTGGTTAATAGCTTTTTT
TRBD2	TRBV19	TRBJ2-2	NA	CAIGRGSGGANTGELFF	TGTGCCATCGGGAGGGGTTCTGGGGGGGCGAACACCGGGGAGCTGTTTTTT
TRBD1	TRBV19	TRBJ2-7	NA	CASRTGMASYEQYF	TGTGCCAGTAGGACAGGGATGGCGTCCTACGAGCAGTACTTC
TRBD1	TRBV15	TRBJ1-1	NA	CANGVTGVAEAFF	TGTGCCAACGGAGTGACAGGGGTCGCTGAAGCTTTCTTT
NA	TRBV2	TRBJ1-1	NA	CASELTGWNTEAFF	TGTGCCAGCGAGTTGACAGGTTGGAACACTGAAGCTTTCTTT
NA	TRBV14	TRBJ1-4	NA	CASSQAGGQGMFF	TGTGCCAGCAGCCAAGCTGGCGGTCAAGGAATGTTTTTT
NA	TRBV28	TRBJ2-2	NA	CASSPSDSGELFF	TGTGCCAGCAGTCCATCGGACTCCGGGGAGCTGTTTTTT
TRBD1	TRBV19	TRBJ1-2	NA	CASSISTYRGLYYGYTF	TGTGCCAGTAGTATATCCACCTACAGGGGACTTTACTATGGCTACACCTTC
TRBD1	TRBV5-1	TRBJ2-2	NA	CASHAPGQGATGELFF	TGCGCCAGCCACGCCCCGGGACAGGGGGCTACCGGGGAGCTGTTTTTT
NA	TRBV30	TRBJ1-6	NA	CAWSVRSFNSPLHF	TGTGCCTGGAGTGTACGGTCGTTTAATTCACCCCTCCACTTT
NA	TRBV7-9	TRBJ1-2	NA	CASSVGRPGDYGYTF	TGTGCCAGCAGCGTGGGACGGCCGGGGGACTATGGCTACACCTTC
TRBD2	TRBV27	TRBJ2-7	NA	CASSPARASGDYEQYF	TGTGCCAGCAGTCCGGCTAGGGCTAGCGGGGACTACGAGCAGTACTTC
TRBD1	TRBV6-5	TRBJ1-2	NA	CASRRQGNYGYTF	TGTGCCAGCAGAAGACAGGGGAACTATGGCTACACCTTC
NA	TRBV4-1	TRBJ2-2	NA	CASSQATGELFF	TGCGCCAGCAGCCAAGCGACCGGGGAGCTGTTTTTT
NA	TRBV7-2	TRBJ1-5	NA	CASSPRGQPQHF	TGTGCCAGCAGCCCCAGGGGTCAGCCCCAGCATTTT
TRBD1	TRBV11-3	TRBJ1-3	NA	CASSLGQGAAGNTIYF	TGTGCCAGCAGCTTAGGACAGGGTGCCGCTGGAAACACCATATATTTT
TRBD1	TRBV29-1	TRBJ1-1	NA	CSGRDRSSAFF	TGCAGCGGCCGGGACAGATCTTCAGCTTTCTTT
NA	TRBV7-6	TRBJ1-1	NA	CASSLVGGANTEAFF	TGTGCCAGCAGCTTAGTTGGGGGGGCGAACACTGAAGCTTTCTTT
NA	TRBV2	TRBJ1-1	NA	CASSEIGGNTEAFF	TGTGCCAGCAGTGAAATAGGGGGTAACACTGAAGCTTTCTTT
NA	TRBV7-2	TRBJ2-5	NA	CASSPPGAGETQYF	TGTGCCAGCAGCCCCCCGGGCGCAGGGGAGACCCAGTACTTC
NA	TRBV5-1	TRBJ2-7	once	CASSLAPSERSYEQYF	TGCGCCAGCAGCTTGGCTCCGAGCGAGCGGTCCTACGAGCAGTACTTC
TRBD1	TRBV27	TRBJ1-4	NA	CASRLQDRGGKLFF	TGTGCCAGCAGATTACAAGACAGGGGAGGAAAACTGTTTTTT
TRBD1	TRBV6-5	TRBJ2-7	NA	CASSSTRDRDYEQYF	TGTGCCAGCAGTTCCACCCGGGACAGGGACTACGAGCAGTACTTC
NA	TRBV6-6	TRBJ2-7	NA	CASRPAGPSYEQYF	TGTGCCAGCAGGCCTGCGGGGCCGTCCTACGAGCAGTACTTC
TRBD1	TRBV7-3	TRBJ2-1	NA	CASSPRQGAANEQFF	TGTGCCAGCAGCCCCCGGCAGGGGGCGGCGAATGAGCAGTTCTTC
TRBD1	TRBV5-6	TRBJ1-2	NA	CASSLGDRGSYAF	TGTGCCAGCAGCTTGGGTGACAGGGGCTCCTACGCCTTC
NA	TRBV3-1/TRBV3-2	TRBJ1-6	NA	CASSRGKYNSPLHF	TGTGCCAGCAGCCGAGGAAAATATAATTCACCCCTCCACTTT
NA	TRBV7-9	TRBJ1-1	NA	CASSARPGAGNTEAFF	TGTGCCAGCAGCGCGCGCCCAGGGGCGGGGAACACTGAAGCTTTCTTT
NA	TRBV30	TRBJ1-1	NA	CAWSRDRNTEAFF	TGTGCCTGGAGTCGCGACAGGAACACTGAAGCTTTCTTT
TRBD2	TRBV5-1	TRBJ2-7	NA	CASSFRGGGGEQYF	TGCGCCAGCAGCTTTCGGGGGGGCGGTGGAGAGCAGTACTTC
NA	TRBV30	TRBJ1-2	NA	CAWRAGPSNYGYTF	TGTGCCTGGAGAGCGGGACCGTCAAACTATGGCTACACCTTC
NA	TRBV29-1	TRBJ1-2	NA	CSVEGNRAGYTF	TGCAGCGTCGAAGGGAACAGGGCGGGCTACACCTTC
TRBD1	TRBV12-3/TRBV12-4	TRBJ1-1	once	CASSSGGSKTFF	TGTGCCAGCAGTTCAGGGGGCTCGAAAACTTTCTTT
NA	TRBV9	TRBJ1-1	NA	CASSESGTDDTEAFF	TGTGCCAGCAGCGAGTCCGGGACTGACGACACTGAAGCTTTCTTT
TRBD1	TRBV27	TRBJ1-1	NA	CASSTDYPPGTGYGNTEAFF	TGTGCCAGCAGTACGGACTACCCCCCCGGGACAGGTTATGGAAACACTGAAGCTTTCTTT